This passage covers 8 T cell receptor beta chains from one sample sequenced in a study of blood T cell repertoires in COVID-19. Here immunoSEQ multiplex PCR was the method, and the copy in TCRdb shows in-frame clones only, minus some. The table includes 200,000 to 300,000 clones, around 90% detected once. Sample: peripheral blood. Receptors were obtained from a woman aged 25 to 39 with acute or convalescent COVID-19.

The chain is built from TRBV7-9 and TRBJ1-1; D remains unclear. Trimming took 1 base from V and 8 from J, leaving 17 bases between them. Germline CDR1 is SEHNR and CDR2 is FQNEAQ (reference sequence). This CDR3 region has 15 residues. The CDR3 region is CASSLVMGMRIEAFF. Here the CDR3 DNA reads TGTGCCAGCAGCTTAGTAATGGGTATGAGGATAGAAGCTTTCTTT.

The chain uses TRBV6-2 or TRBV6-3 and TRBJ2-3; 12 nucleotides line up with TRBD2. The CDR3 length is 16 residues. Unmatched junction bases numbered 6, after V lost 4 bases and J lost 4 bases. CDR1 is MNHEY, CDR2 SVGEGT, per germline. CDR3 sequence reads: CASSSLAGGRADTQYF. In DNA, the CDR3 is TGTGCCAGCAGTTCCCTAGCGGGAGGGCGCGCAGATACGCAGTATTTT.

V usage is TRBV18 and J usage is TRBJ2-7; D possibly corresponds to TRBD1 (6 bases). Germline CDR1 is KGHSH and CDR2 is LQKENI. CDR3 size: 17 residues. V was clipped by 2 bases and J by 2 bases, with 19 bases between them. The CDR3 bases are TGTGCCAGCTCACCAATTACAGGGTTAGGAAGACCCTACGAGCAGTACTTC. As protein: CASSPITGLGRPYEQYF.

The CDR3 DNA follows: TGTGCCAGTAGGGGGACAGGGGCTATCTCTGGGGCCAACGTCCTGACTTTC. This gives the protein CASRGTGAISGANVLTF. The rearrangement links TRBV19 to TRBJ2-6; 10 bases align to TRBD1. This CDR3 region has 17 residues. Germline V gives CDR1 LNHDA, CDR2 SQIVND (reference sequence). Trimming cost V 6 bases and J 0 bases; bases outside gene matches: 5.

CDR3 protein: CASSTTRQGGRTNEKLFF. DNA for the CDR3: TGTGCCAGTAGTACCACTCGGCAGGGGGGACGGACTAATGAAAAACTGTTTTTT. V and J are TRBV19 and TRBJ1-4; TRBD1 agrees at 7 bases. Germline lookup yields CDR1 LNHDA and CDR2 SQIVND (reference sequence). V lost 4 bases, J lost 2 bases, and 13 bases stayed unmatched. CDR3 length: 18 residues.

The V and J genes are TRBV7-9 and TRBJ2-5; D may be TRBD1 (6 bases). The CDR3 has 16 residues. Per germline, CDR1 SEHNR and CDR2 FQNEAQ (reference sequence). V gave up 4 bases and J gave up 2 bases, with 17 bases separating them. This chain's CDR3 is CASSSTSRGRQETQYF. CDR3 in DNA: TGTGCCAGCAGCTCCACGAGCAGGGGCCGACAAGAGACCCAGTACTTC.

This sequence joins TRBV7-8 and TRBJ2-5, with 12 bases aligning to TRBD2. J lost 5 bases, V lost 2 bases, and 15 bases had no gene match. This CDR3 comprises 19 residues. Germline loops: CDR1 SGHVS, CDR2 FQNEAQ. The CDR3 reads CASSLYASGRAGRSETQYF. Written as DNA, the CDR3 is TGTGCCAGCAGCTTATACGCTAGCGGGAGGGCCGGTAGGTCGGAGACCCAGTACTTC. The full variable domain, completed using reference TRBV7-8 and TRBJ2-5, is GAGVSQSPRYKVAKRGQDVALRCDPISGHVSLFWYQQALGQGPEFLTYFQNEAQLDKSGLPSDRFFAERPEGSVSTLKIQRTQQEDSAVYLCASSLYASGRAGRSETQYFGPGTRLLVL.

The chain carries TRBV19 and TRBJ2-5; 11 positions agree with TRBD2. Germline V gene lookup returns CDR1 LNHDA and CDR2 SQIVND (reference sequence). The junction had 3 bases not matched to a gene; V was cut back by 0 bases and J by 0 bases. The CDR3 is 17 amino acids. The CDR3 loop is CASSIDPSGRNQETQYF. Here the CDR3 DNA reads TGTGCCAGTAGTATAGATCCTAGCGGGAGGAACCAAGAGACCCAGTACTTC. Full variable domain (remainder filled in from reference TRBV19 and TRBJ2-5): DGGITQSPKYLFRKEGQNVTLSCEQNLNHDAMYWYRQDPGQGLRLIYYSQIVNDFQKGDIAEGYSVSREKKESFPLTVTSAQKNPTAFYLCASSIDPSGRNQETQYFGPGTRLLVL.